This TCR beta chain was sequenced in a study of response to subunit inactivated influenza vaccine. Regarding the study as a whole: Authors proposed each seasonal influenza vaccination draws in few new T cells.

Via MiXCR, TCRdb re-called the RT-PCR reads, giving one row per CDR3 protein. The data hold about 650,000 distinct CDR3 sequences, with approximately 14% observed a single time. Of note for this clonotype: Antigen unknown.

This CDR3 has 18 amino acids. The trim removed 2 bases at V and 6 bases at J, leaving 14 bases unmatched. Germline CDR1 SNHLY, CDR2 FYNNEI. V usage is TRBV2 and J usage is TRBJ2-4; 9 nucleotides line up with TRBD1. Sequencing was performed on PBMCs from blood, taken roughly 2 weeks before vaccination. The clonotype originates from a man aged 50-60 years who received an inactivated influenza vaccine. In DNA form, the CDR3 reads TGTGCCAGCAGTGAAAGGTTTGGGGAGGGACAGGGAGGAAACATTCAGTACTTC. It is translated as CASSERFGEGQGGNIQYF.